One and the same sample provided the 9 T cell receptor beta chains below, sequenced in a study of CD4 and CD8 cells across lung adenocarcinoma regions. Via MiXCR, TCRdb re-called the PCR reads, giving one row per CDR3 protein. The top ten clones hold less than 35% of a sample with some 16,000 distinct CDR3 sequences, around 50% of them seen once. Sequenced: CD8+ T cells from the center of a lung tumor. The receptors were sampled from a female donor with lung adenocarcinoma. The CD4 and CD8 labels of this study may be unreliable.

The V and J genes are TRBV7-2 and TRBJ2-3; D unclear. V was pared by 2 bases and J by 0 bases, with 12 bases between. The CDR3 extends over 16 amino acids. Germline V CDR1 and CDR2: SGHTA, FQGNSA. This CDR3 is CASSLLGSLSTDTQYF. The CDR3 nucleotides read TGTGCCAGCAGCTTATTAGGGTCGCTTAGCACAGATACGCAGTATTTT.

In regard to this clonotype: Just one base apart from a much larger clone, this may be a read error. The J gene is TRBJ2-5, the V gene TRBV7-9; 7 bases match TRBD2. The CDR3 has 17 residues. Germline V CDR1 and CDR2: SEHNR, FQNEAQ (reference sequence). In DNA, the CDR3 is TGTGCCAGCAGCCCCAGACGGGACTGGGACTACCAAGAGACCAAGTACTTC. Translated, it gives CASSPRRDWDYQETKYF.

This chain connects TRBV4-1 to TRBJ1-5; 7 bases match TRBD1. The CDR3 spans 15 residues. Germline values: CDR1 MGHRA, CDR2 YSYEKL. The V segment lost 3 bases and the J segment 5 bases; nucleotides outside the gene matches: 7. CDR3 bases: TGCGCCAGCAGCCAGAAACAGGGGATTGATCAGCCCCAGCATTTT. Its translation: CASSQKQGIDQPQHF.

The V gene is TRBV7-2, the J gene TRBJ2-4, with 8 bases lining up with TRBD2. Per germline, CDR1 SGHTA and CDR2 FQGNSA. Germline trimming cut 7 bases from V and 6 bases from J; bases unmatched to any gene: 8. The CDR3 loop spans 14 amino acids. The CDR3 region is CASTLGRGGNIQYF. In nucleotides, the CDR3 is TGTGCCAGCACCCTCGGGAGGGGCGGAAACATTCAGTACTTC.

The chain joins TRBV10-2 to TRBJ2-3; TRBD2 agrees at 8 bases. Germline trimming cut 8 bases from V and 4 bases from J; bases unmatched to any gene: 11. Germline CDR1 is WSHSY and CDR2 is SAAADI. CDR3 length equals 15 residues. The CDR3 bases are TGCGCCAGCGGGTGGGCGGGGGGCCGCCCAGATACGCAGTATTTT. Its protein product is CASGWAGGRPDTQYF.

DNA of the CDR3: TGCAGTGCTATCCTACAGGGGGGCCCGTACGAGCAGTACTTC. Its translation: CSAILQGGPYEQYF. The genes are TRBV20-1 and TRBJ2-1; 8 bases are shared with TRBD1. Judging by the DNA end, TRBJ2-7 fits better; the J call may be wrong. This CDR3 region has 14 residues. Germline CDR1 reads DFQATT; CDR2 reads SNEGSKA (reference sequence).

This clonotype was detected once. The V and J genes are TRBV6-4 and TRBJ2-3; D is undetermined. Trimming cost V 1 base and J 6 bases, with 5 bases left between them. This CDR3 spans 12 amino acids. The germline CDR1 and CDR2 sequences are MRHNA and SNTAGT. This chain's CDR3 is CASSDYRDTQYF. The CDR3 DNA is TGTGCCAGCAGTGACTATAGGGATACGCAGTATTTT.

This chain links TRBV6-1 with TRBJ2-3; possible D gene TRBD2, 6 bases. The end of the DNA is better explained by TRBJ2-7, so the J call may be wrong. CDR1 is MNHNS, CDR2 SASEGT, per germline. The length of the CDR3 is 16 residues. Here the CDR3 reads CACGASGHRTTDTQYF. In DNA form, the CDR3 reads TGTGCCTGCGGGGCGAGCGGGCACCGTACCACAGATACGCAGTACTTC.

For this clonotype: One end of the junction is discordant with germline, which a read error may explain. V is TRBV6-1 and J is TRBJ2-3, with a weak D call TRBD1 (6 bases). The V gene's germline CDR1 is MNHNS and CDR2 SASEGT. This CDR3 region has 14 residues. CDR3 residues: CASRGLTGTDTQYF. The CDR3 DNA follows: TGTGCCAGCAGGGGGCTGACAGGCACAGATACGCAGTATTTC.